This T cell receptor (beta chain) comes out of a study of control samples from healthy donors and cancer patients. The data were produced by immunoSEQ multiplex PCR, yet TCRdb's version contains in-frame clones alone and is incomplete. The sample records about 160,000 clones, 80% to 95% being singletons. The CDR3 loop spans 12 amino acids. Trimming removed 10 bases at V and 5 bases at J, with 11 bases between. The germline V gene has CDR1 KGHSH and CDR2 LQKENI. The V call is TRBV18, the J call TRBJ2-2; D is possibly TRBD1 (6 bases). The receptor was derived from a man aged 18 to 29 in good health. The sample taken for sequencing was blood. The CDR3 DNA is TGTGCCACGACTCAGGGGACCGGGGAGCTGTTTTTT. Protein: CATTQGTGELFF.